The T cell receptor beta chain described here comes from a study of blood T cell repertoires in COVID-19. Study at large: COVID-19 samples, acute and convalescent, were from the United States, Italy and Spain.

This table comes from immunoSEQ multiplex PCR, and its TCRdb copy is limited to in-frame clones, with some not included. The sample holds about 270,000 clones; roughly 86% are singletons and the top ten take around 1.6%. This clone appeared a single time. The specimen was peripheral blood. This clonotype was sampled from an older woman who had recovered from COVID-19.

CDR3 sequence: CASSIVAGARRNEQFF. Here the CDR3 DNA reads TGTGCCAGTAGTATAGTAGCGGGGGCCCGTCGAAATGAGCAGTTCTTC. The chain is built from TRBV19 and TRBJ2-1; 9 nucleotides line up with TRBD2. The germline gives CDR1 LNHDA, CDR2 SQIVND (reference sequence). Germline trimming cut 1 base from V and 7 bases from J; bases unmatched to any gene: 8. The CDR3 is 16 amino acids. Drawing the rest from reference TRBV19 and TRBJ2-1, the complete variable domain is DGGITQSPKYLFRKEGQNVTLSCEQNLNHDAMYWYRQDPGQGLRLIYYSQIVNDFQKGDIAEGYSVSREKKESFPLTVTSAQKNPTAFYLCASSIVAGARRNEQFFGPGTRLTVL.